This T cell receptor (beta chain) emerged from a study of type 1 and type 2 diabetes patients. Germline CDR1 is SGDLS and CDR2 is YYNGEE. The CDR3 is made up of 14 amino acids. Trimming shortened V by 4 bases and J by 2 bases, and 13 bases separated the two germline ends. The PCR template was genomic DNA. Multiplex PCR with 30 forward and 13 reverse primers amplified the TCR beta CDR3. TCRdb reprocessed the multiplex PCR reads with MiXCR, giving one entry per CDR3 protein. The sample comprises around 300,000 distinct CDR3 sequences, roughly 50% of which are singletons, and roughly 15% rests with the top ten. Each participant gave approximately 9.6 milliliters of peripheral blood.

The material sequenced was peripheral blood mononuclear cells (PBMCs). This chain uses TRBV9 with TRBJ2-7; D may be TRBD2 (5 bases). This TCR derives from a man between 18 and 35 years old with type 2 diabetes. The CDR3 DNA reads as TGTGCCAGCAGCCTAATTCCGGGGACCTACGAGCAGTACTTC. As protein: CASSLIPGTYEQYF. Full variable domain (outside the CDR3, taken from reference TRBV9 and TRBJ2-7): DSGVTQTPKHLITATGQRVTLRCSPRSGDLSVYWYQQSLDQGLQFLIQYYNGEERAKGNILERFSAQQFPDLHSELNLSSLELGDSALYFCASSLIPGTYEQYFGPGTRLTVT.